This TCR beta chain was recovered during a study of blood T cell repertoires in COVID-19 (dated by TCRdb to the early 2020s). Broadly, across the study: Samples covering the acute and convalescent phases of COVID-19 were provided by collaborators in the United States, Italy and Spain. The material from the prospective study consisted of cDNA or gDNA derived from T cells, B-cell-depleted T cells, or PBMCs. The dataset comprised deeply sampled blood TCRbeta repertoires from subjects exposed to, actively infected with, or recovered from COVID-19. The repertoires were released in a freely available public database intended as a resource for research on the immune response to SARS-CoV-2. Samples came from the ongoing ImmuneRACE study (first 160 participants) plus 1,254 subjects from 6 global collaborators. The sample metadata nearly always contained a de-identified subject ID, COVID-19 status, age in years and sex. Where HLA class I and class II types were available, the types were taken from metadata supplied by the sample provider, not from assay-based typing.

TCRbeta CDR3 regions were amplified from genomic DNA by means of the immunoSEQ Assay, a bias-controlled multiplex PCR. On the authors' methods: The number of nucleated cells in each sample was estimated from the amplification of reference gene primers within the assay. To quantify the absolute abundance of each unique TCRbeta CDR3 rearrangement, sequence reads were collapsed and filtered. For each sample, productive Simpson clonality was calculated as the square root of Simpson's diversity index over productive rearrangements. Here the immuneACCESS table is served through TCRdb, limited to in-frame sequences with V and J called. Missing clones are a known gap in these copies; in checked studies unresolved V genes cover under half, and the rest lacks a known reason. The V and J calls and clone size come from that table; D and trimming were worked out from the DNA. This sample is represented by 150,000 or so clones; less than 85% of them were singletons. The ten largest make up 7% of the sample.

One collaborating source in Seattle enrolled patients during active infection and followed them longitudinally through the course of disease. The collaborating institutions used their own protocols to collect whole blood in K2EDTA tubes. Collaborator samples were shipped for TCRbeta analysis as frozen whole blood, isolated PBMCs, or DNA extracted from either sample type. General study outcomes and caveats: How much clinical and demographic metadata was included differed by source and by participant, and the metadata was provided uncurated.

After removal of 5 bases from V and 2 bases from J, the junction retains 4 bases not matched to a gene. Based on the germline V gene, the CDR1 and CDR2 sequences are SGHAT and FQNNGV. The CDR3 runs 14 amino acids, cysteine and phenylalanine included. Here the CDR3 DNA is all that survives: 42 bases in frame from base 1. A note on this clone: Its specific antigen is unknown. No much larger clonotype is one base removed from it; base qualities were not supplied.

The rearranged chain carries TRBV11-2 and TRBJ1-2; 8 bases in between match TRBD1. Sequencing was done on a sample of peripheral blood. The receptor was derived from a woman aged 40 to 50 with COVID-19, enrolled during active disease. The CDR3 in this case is CASSPRTGNYGYTF. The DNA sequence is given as TGTGCCAGCAGCCCAAGGACAGGGAACTATGGCTACACCTTC. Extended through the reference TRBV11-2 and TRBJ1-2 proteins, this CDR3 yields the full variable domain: EAGVAQSPRYKIIEKRQSVAFWCNPISGHATLYWYQQILGQGPKLLIQFQNNGVVDDSQLPKDRFSAERLKGVDSTLKIQPAKLEDSAVYLCASSPRTGNYGYTFGSGTRLTVV.